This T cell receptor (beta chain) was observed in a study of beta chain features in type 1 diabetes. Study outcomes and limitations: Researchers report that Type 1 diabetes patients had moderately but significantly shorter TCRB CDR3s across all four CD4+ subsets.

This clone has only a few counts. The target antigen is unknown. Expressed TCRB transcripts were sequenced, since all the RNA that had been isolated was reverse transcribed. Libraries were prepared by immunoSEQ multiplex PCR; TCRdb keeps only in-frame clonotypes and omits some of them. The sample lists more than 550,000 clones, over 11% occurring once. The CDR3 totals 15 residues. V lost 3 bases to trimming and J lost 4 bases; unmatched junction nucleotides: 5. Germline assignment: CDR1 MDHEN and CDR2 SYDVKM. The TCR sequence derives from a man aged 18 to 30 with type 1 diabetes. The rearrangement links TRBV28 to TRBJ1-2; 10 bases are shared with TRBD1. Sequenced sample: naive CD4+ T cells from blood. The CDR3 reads CASSLGQGFGYGYTF. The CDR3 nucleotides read TGTGCCAGCAGTTTGGGACAGGGGTTCGGCTATGGCTACACCTTC.